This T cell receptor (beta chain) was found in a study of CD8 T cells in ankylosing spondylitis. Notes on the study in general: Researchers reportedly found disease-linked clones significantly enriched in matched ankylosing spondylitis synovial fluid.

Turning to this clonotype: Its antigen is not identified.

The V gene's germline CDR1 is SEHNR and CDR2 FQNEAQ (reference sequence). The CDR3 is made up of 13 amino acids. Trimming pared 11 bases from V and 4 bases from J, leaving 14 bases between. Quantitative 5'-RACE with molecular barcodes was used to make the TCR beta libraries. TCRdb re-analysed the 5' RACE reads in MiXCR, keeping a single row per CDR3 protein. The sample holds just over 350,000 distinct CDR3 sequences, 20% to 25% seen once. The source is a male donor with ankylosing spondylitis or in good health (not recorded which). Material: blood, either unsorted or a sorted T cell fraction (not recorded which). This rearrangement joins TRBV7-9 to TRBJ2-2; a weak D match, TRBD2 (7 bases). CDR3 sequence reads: CARGADFTGELFF. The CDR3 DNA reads TGTGCCCGGGGGGCAGACTTCACCGGGGAGCTGTTTTTT.